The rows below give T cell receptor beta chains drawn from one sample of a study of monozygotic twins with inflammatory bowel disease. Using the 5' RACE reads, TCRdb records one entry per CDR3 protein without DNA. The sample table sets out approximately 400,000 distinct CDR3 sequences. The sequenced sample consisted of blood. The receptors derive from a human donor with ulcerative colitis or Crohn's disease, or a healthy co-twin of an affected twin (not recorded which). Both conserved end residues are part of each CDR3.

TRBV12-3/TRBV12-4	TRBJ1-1	CASSSGVPNTEAFF
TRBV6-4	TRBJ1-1	CASSVRQGATEAFF
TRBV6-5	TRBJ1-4	CASSYGRSEKLFF
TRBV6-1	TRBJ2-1	CASSQRLATSNPHSYNEQFF
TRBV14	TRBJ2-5	CASSQEPYRGYQETQYF
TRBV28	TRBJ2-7	CASNVAFGSYEQYF
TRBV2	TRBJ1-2	CASQPERGKGYGYTF
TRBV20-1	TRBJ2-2	CSARDGGRLTGELFF
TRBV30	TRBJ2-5	CAWNPGLLFQETQYF
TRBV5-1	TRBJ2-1	CASFSTGNEQFF
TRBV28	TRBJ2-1	CASSVETSGRAGSYNEQFF
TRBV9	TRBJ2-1	CASSVGPQLAGGTRLYNEQFF
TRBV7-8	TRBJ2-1	CASSLLGFTGDNEQFF
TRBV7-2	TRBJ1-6	CASSFVNSPLHF
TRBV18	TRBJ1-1	CASSPRGQPTEAFF
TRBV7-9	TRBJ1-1	CASSLEWKLVAFF
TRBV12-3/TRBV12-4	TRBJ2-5	CASSLERGMQETQYF
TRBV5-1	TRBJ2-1	CASMGQLHSNEQFF
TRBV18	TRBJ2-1	CASSPPATGYDEQFF
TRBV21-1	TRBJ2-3	CASSKASGTSGTDTQYF
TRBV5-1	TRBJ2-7	CASIQTGAIHYEQYF
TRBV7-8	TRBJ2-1	CASSLRLAGGPWDEQFF